A selection of T cell receptor beta chains follows, all from one sample in a study of long-term antiretroviral therapy in people with HIV. TCRdb's table, derived via immunoSEQ multiplex PCR, lists solely in-frame clones and lacks some. Here the sample spans about 25,000 clones, 81% being singletons. The sample consisted of unsorted PBMCs, taken at the start of antiretroviral therapy, before treatment. Receptors originate from a woman aged 18-29 years with HIV. Each CDR3 is given with its conserved first and last residue. The D gene is left open where the match is weak. Some rows have no size entry. The others give once, few or many, or a class for an expanded clone.

v_call: TRBV7-9; d_call: TRBD1; j_call: TRBJ1-1; clone_size: -; cdr3_nt: TGTGCCAGCAGCCACGAACAGGGGGGGGCTGAAGCTTTCTTT; cdr3_aa: CASSHEQGGAEAFF
v_call: TRBV25-1; d_call: TRBD1; j_call: TRBJ1-1; clone_size: -; cdr3_nt: TGTGCCAGCAGTGACAAACAGGGGATTTATACTGAAGCTTTCTTT; cdr3_aa: CASSDKQGIYTEAFF
v_call: TRBV2; d_call: -; j_call: TRBJ1-2; clone_size: -; cdr3_nt: TGTGCCAGCACAAAGGGAACGAGCTATGGCTACACCTTC; cdr3_aa: CASTKGTSYGYTF
v_call: TRBV19; d_call: TRBD2; j_call: TRBJ2-7; clone_size: -; cdr3_nt: TGTGCCAGTAGTATCAGAAGCGGGGGGCCGAGGGAGCAGTACTTC; cdr3_aa: CASSIRSGGPREQYF
v_call: TRBV28; d_call: -; j_call: TRBJ1-5; clone_size: -; cdr3_nt: TGTGCCAGCAGCCGACGGACCCAGCCCCAGCATTTT; cdr3_aa: CASSRRTQPQHF
v_call: TRBV9; d_call: TRBD1; j_call: TRBJ2-1; clone_size: -; cdr3_nt: TGTGCCAGCAGCGGATCCGGGACAGGGAATGAGCAGTTCTTC; cdr3_aa: CASSGSGTGNEQFF
v_call: TRBV5-1; d_call: -; j_call: TRBJ2-1; clone_size: -; cdr3_nt: TGCGCCAGCAGCCCGGGACTCCAAGGGGAGCAGTTCTTC; cdr3_aa: CASSPGLQGEQFF
v_call: TRBV11-3; d_call: -; j_call: TRBJ1-1; clone_size: -; cdr3_nt: TGTGCCAGCAGCTTAGATGTGAACACTGAAGCTTTCTTT; cdr3_aa: CASSLDVNTEAFF
v_call: TRBV28; d_call: -; j_call: TRBJ2-3; clone_size: -; cdr3_nt: TGTGCCAGCGGGGTCACAGATACGCAGTATTTT; cdr3_aa: CASGVTDTQYF
v_call: TRBV7-7; d_call: TRBD2; j_call: TRBJ2-1; clone_size: -; cdr3_nt: TGTGCCAGCAGCCTCGCTCTAGCGGGGGCCGCTAGCTCCTACAATGAGCAGTTCTTC; cdr3_aa: CASSLALAGAASSYNEQFF
v_call: TRBV7-8; d_call: -; j_call: TRBJ2-1; clone_size: -; cdr3_nt: TGTGCCAGCAGTCCGTTCGGGGCAGGGGGGAATGAGCAGTTCTTC; cdr3_aa: CASSPFGAGGNEQFF
v_call: TRBV7-6; d_call: TRBD1; j_call: TRBJ1-5; clone_size: -; cdr3_nt: TGTGCCAGCAGCTCCGGACAGGGGGCGGGTGAGCCCCAGCATTTT; cdr3_aa: CASSSGQGAGEPQHF
v_call: TRBV29-1; d_call: -; j_call: TRBJ2-2; clone_size: -; cdr3_nt: TGCAGCGTGTCCCCGGGACAGAACACCGGGGAGCTGTTTTTT; cdr3_aa: CSVSPGQNTGELFF
v_call: TRBV29-1; d_call: -; j_call: TRBJ2-3; clone_size: -; cdr3_nt: TGCAGCGTTTGGACACAAAACTCCGAGGGGGTGGATACGCAGTATTTT; cdr3_aa: CSVWTQNSEGVDTQYF
v_call: TRBV30; d_call: -; j_call: TRBJ2-3; clone_size: -; cdr3_nt: TGTGCCTGGAGTGTCGGGGCTTTTCAACCTACGCAGTATTTT; cdr3_aa: CAWSVGAFQPTQYF
v_call: TRBV6-6; d_call: TRBD1; j_call: TRBJ1-2; clone_size: once; cdr3_nt: TGTGCCAGCAGTCTTTCTCGACAGGGGGCGTCAAATGGCTACACCTTC; cdr3_aa: CASSLSRQGASNGYTF
v_call: TRBV30; d_call: TRBD1; j_call: TRBJ2-7; clone_size: once; cdr3_nt: TGTGCCTGGAAGGAGTGGGACAGGCCCCTCTACGAGCAGTACTTC; cdr3_aa: CAWKEWDRPLYEQYF
v_call: TRBV9; d_call: -; j_call: TRBJ2-2; clone_size: -; cdr3_nt: TGTGCCAGCAGCCAAAGGGCTGACATGGGCCCCGGGGAGCTGTTTTTT; cdr3_aa: CASSQRADMGPGELFF
v_call: TRBV19; d_call: -; j_call: TRBJ2-7; clone_size: -; cdr3_nt: TGTGCCAGTACCCCTGCGGGGCACAGGGGTAGCGAGCAGTACTTC; cdr3_aa: CASTPAGHRGSEQYF
v_call: TRBV5-1; d_call: TRBD2; j_call: TRBJ2-7; clone_size: -; cdr3_nt: TGCGCCAGCAGCTTGGGGACTAGCGGGATCTACGAGCAGTACTTC; cdr3_aa: CASSLGTSGIYEQYF
v_call: TRBV28; d_call: -; j_call: TRBJ1-1; clone_size: -; cdr3_nt: TGTGCCAGCAGTTTCGTGGGCGGGAACACTGAAGCTTTCTTT; cdr3_aa: CASSFVGGNTEAFF
v_call: TRBV7-3; d_call: -; j_call: TRBJ2-2; clone_size: -; cdr3_nt: TGTGCCAGCAGCTTAGGACCACGCACCGGGGAGCTGTTTTTT; cdr3_aa: CASSLGPRTGELFF
v_call: TRBV4-3; d_call: -; j_call: TRBJ1-2; clone_size: -; cdr3_nt: TGCGCCAGCAGCCAAGACAACCTATGGGCGGCCTATGGCTACACCTTC; cdr3_aa: CASSQDNLWAAYGYTF
v_call: TRBV7-9; d_call: -; j_call: TRBJ2-5; clone_size: -; cdr3_nt: TGTGCCAGCAGCTCCCACCGGGATACTAGTACCCAAGAGACCCAGTACTTC; cdr3_aa: CASSSHRDTSTQETQYF
v_call: TRBV28; d_call: -; j_call: TRBJ1-5; clone_size: -; cdr3_nt: TGTGCCAGCAGCTTACCCTATCAGCCCCAGCATTTT; cdr3_aa: CASSLPYQPQHF
v_call: TRBV6-5; d_call: -; j_call: TRBJ1-2; clone_size: -; cdr3_nt: TGTGCCAGCAGTTACGGGGAGAACTATGGCTACACCTTC; cdr3_aa: CASSYGENYGYTF
v_call: TRBV29-1; d_call: TRBD1; j_call: TRBJ1-1; clone_size: -; cdr3_nt: TGCAGCGTTTGGGGGGGCAAGCAGGGGGACATTCCAAACACTGAAGCTTTCTTT; cdr3_aa: CSVWGGKQGDIPNTEAFF
v_call: TRBV6-1; d_call: -; j_call: TRBJ2-3; clone_size: -; cdr3_nt: TGTGCCAGCAGTGAATCCCCCCCAGATACGCAGTATTTT; cdr3_aa: CASSESPPDTQYF
v_call: TRBV25-1; d_call: -; j_call: TRBJ2-7; clone_size: -; cdr3_nt: TGTGCCAGCAGGGGGGGACAGCCCTACGAGCAGTACTTC; cdr3_aa: CASRGGQPYEQYF
v_call: TRBV4-1; d_call: -; j_call: TRBJ2-7; clone_size: -; cdr3_nt: TGCGCCAGCAGCCAAGAAAATGGTTTCGAGCAGTACTTC; cdr3_aa: CASSQENGFEQYF
v_call: TRBV6-5; d_call: -; j_call: TRBJ1-2; clone_size: once; cdr3_nt: TGTGCCAGCAGAGGGGCCAGCGACTATGGCTACACCTTC; cdr3_aa: CASRGASDYGYTF
v_call: TRBV10-3; d_call: TRBD1; j_call: TRBJ1-1; clone_size: -; cdr3_nt: TGTGCCATCACACCAAGGACAGGCCAGGGCACTGAAGCTTTCTTT; cdr3_aa: CAITPRTGQGTEAFF
v_call: TRBV4-3; d_call: -; j_call: TRBJ2-7; clone_size: -; cdr3_nt: TGCGCCAGCAGCCAAGCCACAGGACCCTACGAGCAGTACTTC; cdr3_aa: CASSQATGPYEQYF
v_call: TRBV4-3; d_call: -; j_call: TRBJ1-6; clone_size: -; cdr3_nt: TGCGCCAGCAGCCAAGAATTCGGAGGGAGGAGTAATTCACCCCTCCACTTT; cdr3_aa: CASSQEFGGRSNSPLHF
v_call: TRBV6-5; d_call: -; j_call: TRBJ1-1; clone_size: -; cdr3_nt: TGTGCCAGCAGTTACGGGGGCAGAGAAACTGAAGCTTTCTTT; cdr3_aa: CASSYGGRETEAFF
v_call: TRBV7-3; d_call: -; j_call: TRBJ2-1; clone_size: -; cdr3_nt: TGTGCCAGCAGCTTAGGCGCCCAGAGTGAGCAGTTCTTC; cdr3_aa: CASSLGAQSEQFF
v_call: TRBV5-1; d_call: TRBD1; j_call: TRBJ1-1; clone_size: few; cdr3_nt: TGCGCCAGCAGCTCTCCCAGGGGGGAAACCACTGAAGCTTTCTTT; cdr3_aa: CASSSPRGETTEAFF
v_call: TRBV4-1; d_call: -; j_call: TRBJ2-7; clone_size: -; cdr3_nt: TGCGCCAGCAGCCAAGAAGGCCAGTTGAACTACGAGCAGTACTTC; cdr3_aa: CASSQEGQLNYEQYF
v_call: TRBV9; d_call: TRBD2; j_call: TRBJ2-1; clone_size: -; cdr3_nt: TGTGCCAGCAGCGGACGGGGGACTAGCTCGAGGTGGGGGAATGAGCAGTTCTTC; cdr3_aa: CASSGRGTSSRWGNEQFF
v_call: TRBV6-6; d_call: -; j_call: TRBJ1-2; clone_size: -; cdr3_nt: TGTGCCAGCACCATCGGGGGTGGCTACACCTTC; cdr3_aa: CASTIGGGYTF
v_call: TRBV28; d_call: TRBD1; j_call: TRBJ1-1; clone_size: -; cdr3_nt: TGTGCCAGCAGTTTTGAGGGACAGGGCACTGAAGCTTTCTTT; cdr3_aa: CASSFEGQGTEAFF